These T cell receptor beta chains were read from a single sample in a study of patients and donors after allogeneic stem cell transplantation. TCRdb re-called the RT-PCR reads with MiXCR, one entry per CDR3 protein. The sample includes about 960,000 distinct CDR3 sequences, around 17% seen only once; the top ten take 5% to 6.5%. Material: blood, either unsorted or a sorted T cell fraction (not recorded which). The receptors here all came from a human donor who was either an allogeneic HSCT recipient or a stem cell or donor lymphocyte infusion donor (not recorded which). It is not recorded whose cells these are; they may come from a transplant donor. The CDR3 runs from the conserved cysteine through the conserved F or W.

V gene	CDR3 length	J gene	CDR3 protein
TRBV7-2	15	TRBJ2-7	CASSLDPGGPYEQYF
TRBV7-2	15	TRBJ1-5	CASSHGQKVNQPQHF
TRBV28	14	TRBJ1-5	CASSWGQGYQPQHF
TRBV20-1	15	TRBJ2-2	CSARAGDLNTGELFF
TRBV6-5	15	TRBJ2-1	CASSYYLASPREQFF
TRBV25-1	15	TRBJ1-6	CASSGETGLNSPLHF
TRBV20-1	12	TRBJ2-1	CSAMGSRDEQFF
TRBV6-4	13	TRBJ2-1	CASSDRLHNEQFF
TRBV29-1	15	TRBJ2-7	CSVTTLASGRYEQYF
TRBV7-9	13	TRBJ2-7	CASSSVVLYEQYF
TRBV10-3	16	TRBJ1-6	CAIKPGQGKRNSPLHF
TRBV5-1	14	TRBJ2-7	CASSLGPPAWEQYF
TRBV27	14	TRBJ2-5	CASSLAGGERTQYF